The source of this T cell receptor beta chain is a study of blood T cell repertoires in COVID-19. Across the study: T cells, B-cell-depleted T cells, or PBMCs provided the cDNA or gDNA that served as material.

CDR3 size: 14 residues. V was cut by 0 bases and J by 11 bases, with 16 bases left in between. Per the germline V gene, CDR1 is SGHDN and CDR2 is FVKESK. Original handling: Estimated nucleated cell counts came from reference gene primer amplification. Sequenced by immunoSEQ multiplex PCR; TCRdb stores in-frame clones only, minus some. That table gives V, J and clone size, and the DNA gave D and trimming. The sample has 200,000 to 250,000 clones; roughly 88% are singletons. Clinical history as reported by participants underpinned cohort assignment. The chain links TRBV14 to TRBJ1-2; D uncertain. Sequencing used PBMCs or T cells enriched from blood (not recorded which). This receptor was identified in a middle-aged woman with acute COVID-19. For the CDR3, the DNA is TGTGCCAGCAGCCAAGATAGGAGGCCGGAGCTTTACACCTTC. Its translation is CASSQDRRPELYTF.